This T cell receptor beta chain was found in a study of T-cell reconstitution after alpha-beta-depleted transplantation in children. This CDR3 has 16 amino acids. V shed 5 bases, J shed 3 bases, and the junction held 10 bases outside the gene matches. CDR1 and CDR2 (germline): SEHNR, FQNEAQ (reference sequence). Unique molecular identifiers tagged the TCRbeta library. TCRdb redid the calling of the PCR reads with MiXCR, one entry per CDR3 protein. The profile covers around 300,000 distinct CDR3 sequences, with roughly 12% appearing a single time and about 25% taken by the ten largest. This clonotype was seen at least ten times. Its target is unknown. Regarding the study as a whole: From surviving recipient T cells and thymic progenitors came the high day-60 TCRbeta diversity observed in some patients. Several hundred expanded graft clones reportedly supplied alpha-beta T cells about two months after transplant.

The chain has TRBV7-9 and TRBJ2-3, with 8 bases matching TRBD1. Specimen: peripheral blood, collected 180 days after TCRalphabeta/CD19-depleted stem cell transplant. This clonotype was obtained from a male patient under 10 years old who had a stem cell transplant for chronic granulomatous disease, so the T cells may come from the graft donor. In DNA, the CDR3 is TGTGCCAGCAGCCCGCGACAGGGGTTGTGGACAGATACGCAGTATTTT. Translated: CASSPRQGLWTDTQYF.